The 28 T cell receptor beta chains below come from one sample, sequenced in a study of T cell responses to AZD1222 COVID-19 vaccine. TCRdb's table, derived via immunoSEQ multiplex PCR, lists solely in-frame clones and lacks some. The data show approximately 160,000 clones, roughly 93% seen once. The sequences come from peripheral blood, collected on day 0 of AZD1222 vaccination. The receptors originated from an adult in good health.

The V gene is TRBV5-1, the J gene TRBJ2-4, with 12 bases lining up with TRBD1. From germline, CDR1 is SGHRS and CDR2 YFSETQ. Trimming took 4 bases from V and 0 from J; bases not matched to a gene: 8. The CDR3 is 18 amino acids. Here the CDR3 DNA reads TGCGCCAGCAGCGAACTGGGACAGGGGGCTTCAGCCAAAAACATTCAGTACTTC. Residues: CASSELGQGASAKNIQYF.

This sequence joins TRBV7-9 and TRBJ1-1, with D unclear. Germline CDR1 SEHNR, CDR2 FQNEAQ (reference sequence). The CDR3 totals 13 residues. V was cut by 3 bases and J by 1 base, with 6 bases left in between. The CDR3 spells CASSFNENTEAFF. CDR3 coding DNA: TGTGCCAGCAGCTTCAACGAGAACACTGAAGCTTTCTTT.

V usage is TRBV2 and J usage is TRBJ2-3, with 12 bases lining up with TRBD2. CDR1 and CDR2 (germline): SNHLY, FYNNEI. The CDR3 loop spans 16 amino acids. J gave up 6 bases and V 10 bases, and 14 bases lay outside the gene matches. The CDR3 loop reads CATARGSSGGVDTQYF. The DNA for the CDR3 is TGTGCCACCGCGAGGGGTTCTAGCGGGGGGGTGGATACGCAGTATTTT.

The J gene is TRBJ2-5, the V gene TRBV7-6; D is possibly TRBD2 (6 bases). Per germline, CDR1 SGHVS and CDR2 FNYEAQ. Deletions cut 7 bases from V and 10 bases from J, with 25 bases between. The CDR3 consists of 15 residues. This CDR3 reads CASTLVGDSLWDQYF. The CDR3 DNA is TGTGCCAGCACCCTGGTGGGGGACTCACTTTGGGACCAGTACTTC.

This chain links TRBV12-5 with TRBJ2-3; D is perhaps TRBD1 (6 bases). With 1 base removed from V and 1 base from J, the gap between germline ends came to 18 bases. Germline values: CDR1 LGHNT, CDR2 FRNRAP. The CDR3 is 18 residues long. This CDR3 is CASGLDAQKTGGTDTQYF. The CDR3 bases are TGTGCTAGTGGTTTGGATGCACAGAAGACAGGAGGCACAGATACGCAGTATTTT.

V is TRBV7-9 and J is TRBJ2-2; D is perhaps TRBD2 (5 bases). CDR1 is SEHNR and CDR2 is FQNEAQ in the germline V gene (reference sequence). The CDR3 is made up of 13 amino acids. V lost 4 bases and J lost 7, with 10 bases in between. The chain's CDR3 is CASSYGLIGELFF. CDR3 sequence (DNA): TGTGCCAGCAGCTACGGACTTATCGGGGAGCTGTTTTTT. Looking up the rest from reference TRBV7-9 and TRBJ2-2 gives the full variable domain: DTGVSQNPRHKITKRGQNVTFRCDPISEHNRLYWYRQTLGQGPEFLTYFQNEAQLEKSRLLSDRFSAERPKGSFSTLEIQRTEQGDSAMYLCASSYGLIGELFFGEGSRLTVL.

The chain uses TRBV7-8 and TRBJ1-5; unclear D gene. Germline loops: CDR1 SGHVS, CDR2 FQNEAQ. V lost 3 bases and J 2 bases, leaving 5 bases between the germline ends. This CDR3 comprises 13 residues. Here the CDR3 DNA reads TGTGCCAGCAGCTTTGAGCGCAATCAGCCCCAGCATTTT. It specifies CASSFERNQPQHF.

V and J are TRBV6-5 and TRBJ1-4, with a possible D match to TRBD1 (6 bases). The CDR3 consists of 14 residues. The V end lost 6 bases, the J end lost 8 bases, and 16 bases lay between the germline ends. Germline-derived CDR1 and CDR2 are MNHEY and SVGAGI. CDR3 loop: CASRNQGTREKLFF. In DNA form, the CDR3 reads TGTGCCAGCAGGAACCAGGGGACTCGGGAAAAACTGTTTTTT.

The chain joins TRBV28 to TRBJ2-5; 12 nucleotides match TRBD2. The V segment lost 4 bases and the J segment 5 bases; nucleotides outside the gene matches: 8. Germline CDR1 and CDR2: MDHEN and SYDVKM. This CDR3 is 16 amino acids long. CDR3 DNA: TGTGCCAGCAGTTCCCCCCTAGCGGGGGGGTTGGAGACCCAGTACTTC. It codes for CASSSPLAGGLETQYF.

The V and J genes are TRBV10-3 and TRBJ2-5, with D possibly TRBD2 on 5 matching bases. The CDR3 sequence is 13 residues long. CDR1 is ENHRY and CDR2 is SYGVKD in the germline V gene. The germline V and J ends were trimmed by 6 bases and 10 bases, with 18 bases remaining between them. This CDR3 is CAISSVSPGDQYF. For the CDR3, the DNA is TGTGCCATCAGCAGCGTAAGTCCCGGGGACCAGTACTTC.

The chain carries TRBV15 and TRBJ1-1; no definite D call. There are 15 residues in the CDR3. V lost 0 bases to trimming and J lost 1 base, with 9 bases between them. CDR1 and CDR2 from the germline V gene are LNHNV and YYDKDF (reference sequence). CDR3 in DNA: TGTGCCACCAGCAGAGACAGGTCTAGGAACACTGAAGCTTTCTTT. It encodes CATSRDRSRNTEAFF.

The chain joins TRBV7-3 to TRBJ2-2, with D unresolved. The CDR3 covers 16 residues. Germline V gives CDR1 SGHTA, CDR2 FQGTGA. V was pared by 2 bases and J by 2 bases, with 12 bases between. The CDR3 DNA reads TGTGCCAGCAGCTTACTGGACCAGGCAAACACCGGGGAGCTGTTTTTT. Encoded protein: CASSLLDQANTGELFF.

The rearrangement uses TRBV7-9 and TRBJ1-5; 8 bases fit TRBD1. The CDR3 sequence is 18 residues long. CDR1 SEHNR and CDR2 FQNEAQ come from the germline V gene (reference sequence). V gave up 0 bases and J gave up 5 bases; unmatched junction bases: 12. The CDR3 loop is CASSLAGRGPSFHQPQHF. In nucleotides, the CDR3 is TGTGCCAGCAGCTTAGCCGGCAGGGGGCCCTCATTCCATCAGCCCCAGCATTTT. Full variable domain (outside the CDR3, taken from reference TRBV7-9 and TRBJ1-5): DTGVSQNPRHKITKRGQNVTFRCDPISEHNRLYWYRQTLGQGPEFLTYFQNEAQLEKSRLLSDRFSAERPKGSFSTLEIQRTEQGDSAMYLCASSLAGRGPSFHQPQHFGDGTRLSIL.

This chain joins TRBV13 and TRBJ2-3; D remains ambiguous. The CDR3 runs 15 residues. Germline V gene sequence: CDR1 PRHDT, CDR2 FYEKMQ (reference sequence). The V end lost 0 bases, the J end lost 3 bases, and 10 bases lay between the germline ends. The CDR3 sequence is CASSLGLVGTDTQYF. CDR3 in DNA: TGTGCCAGCAGCTTAGGCCTGGTGGGGACAGATACGCAGTATTTT.

J is TRBJ2-2 and V is TRBV7-2, with no clear D. Germline-derived CDR1 and CDR2 are SGHTA and FQGNSA. The CDR3 totals 13 residues. V was shortened by 1 base and J by 3 bases, with 3 bases between the two germline ends. The CDR3 DNA reads TGTGCCAGCAGCTTAGTTTACACCGGGGAGCTGTTTTTT. This gives the protein CASSLVYTGELFF. The full variable domain, in which reference TRBV7-2 and TRBJ2-2 provide the parts outside the CDR3, is GAGVSQSPSNKVTEKGKDVELRCDPISGHTALYWYRQSLGQGLEFLIYFQGNSAPDKSGLPSDRFSAERTGGSVSTLTIQRTQQEDSAVYLCASSLVYTGELFFGEGSRLTVL.

The V and J genes are TRBV2 and TRBJ1-1, with a tentative D call TRBD1 (6 bases). Germline V lookup: CDR1 SNHLY, CDR2 FYNNEI. V dropped 7 bases and J dropped 1 base, with 13 bases sitting between them. The CDR3 loop spans 14 amino acids. The CDR3 DNA is TGTGCCAGCACTTGGGAGGGGGGGAACACTGAAGCTTTCTTT. Its translation: CASTWEGGNTEAFF.

This sequence joins TRBV4-2 and TRBJ1-2, with 7 nucleotides matching TRBD1. There are 15 residues in the CDR3. After removal of 2 bases from V and 2 bases from J, the junction contained 5 bases not matched to a gene. CDR1 LGHNA and CDR2 YNFKEQ come from the germline V gene. CDR3 sequence reads: CASSQQQGSNYGYTF. CDR3 DNA sequence: TGTGCCAGCAGCCAACAACAGGGGTCGAACTATGGCTACACCTTC.

Notes on this clone: This CDR3 is also generated by other DNA sequences in the sample. The chain employs TRBV18 and TRBJ1-5, with TRBD1 identical over 7 bases. The CDR3 runs to 14 residues. V dropped 3 bases and J dropped 3; count of bases not matched to a gene: 2. Germline loops: CDR1 KGHSH, CDR2 LQKENI. CDR3 DNA sequence: TGTGCCAGCTCACCGGACAGGAACAATCAGCCCCAGCATTTT. The encoded protein is CASSPDRNNQPQHF.

The chain uses TRBV10-3 and TRBJ2-3, with TRBD2 identical over 9 bases. The germline CDR1 and CDR2 sequences are ENHRY and SYGVKD. The CDR3 length is 15 residues. Losses at the gene ends were 3 bases for V and 4 bases for J; bases not matched to a gene: 5. Here the CDR3 reads CAISDSRGGPDTQYF. The CDR3 DNA reads TGTGCCATCAGTGACTCGCGGGGGGGCCCAGATACGCAGTATTTT.

The J gene is TRBJ1-3, the V gene TRBV4-2; D not certain. This CDR3 contains 14 residues. Per the germline V gene, CDR1 is LGHNA and CDR2 is YNFKEQ. V gave up 5 bases and J gave up 0 bases, with 8 bases separating them. CDR3 region: CASSARDSGNTIYF. DNA for the CDR3: TGTGCCAGCAGCGCACGTGACTCTGGAAACACCATATATTTT.

The V gene is TRBV4-1, the J gene TRBJ1-3; TRBD1 is a possible D gene (5 bases). Trimming stripped 1 base from V and 1 base from J, with 8 bases between. The CDR3 runs to 15 residues. In germline, CDR1 is MGHRA, CDR2 YSYEKL. CDR3 nucleotides: TGCGCCAGCAGCCAAGGGGCAGGGTCTGGAAACACCATATATTTT. It yields the protein CASSQGAGSGNTIYF.

Sample share makes this clone medium-sized. The V gene is TRBV27, the J gene TRBJ2-7, with TRBD2 matching 8 bases. J lost 6 bases, V lost 5 bases, and 12 bases had no gene match. The CDR3 loop spans 15 amino acids. CDR1 is MNHEY, CDR2 SMNVEV, per germline (reference sequence). The CDR3 DNA is TGTGCCAGCAGTCCCCAACCCGGGACTAGTCGCGAGCAGTACTTC. Translating gives CASSPQPGTSREQYF.

This clone appeared a single time. The chain uses TRBV18 and TRBJ2-7; perhaps TRBD1 as D (6 bases). The CDR3 spans 15 residues. From germline, CDR1 is KGHSH and CDR2 LQKENI. The V and J ends lost 3 bases and 2 bases respectively, with 14 bases between them. The chain's CDR3 is CASSPPGTITYEQYF. The CDR3, as DNA: TGTGCCAGCTCACCCCCGGGGACAATTACCTACGAGCAGTACTTC.

J is TRBJ2-2 and V is TRBV28, with 10 bases lining up with TRBD1. The germline V gene has CDR1 MDHEN and CDR2 SYDVKM. V lost 2 bases to trimming and J lost 6 bases; unmatched junction nucleotides: 9. The length of the CDR3 is 17 residues. CDR3 residues: CASSLISGDRGPGELFF. The CDR3 nucleotides read TGTGCCAGCAGTTTAATTTCCGGGGACAGGGGTCCCGGGGAGCTGTTTTTT.

The chain carries TRBV30 and TRBJ1-3, with D uncertain. Trimming pared 4 bases from V and 2 bases from J, leaving 15 bases between. Germline V gives CDR1 GTSNPN, CDR2 SVGIG (reference sequence). There are 15 residues in the CDR3. CDR3 protein: CAWKRLGNTGNTIYF. The CDR3 bases are TGTGCCTGGAAAAGGTTGGGAAATACTGGAAACACCATATATTTT.

V is TRBV5-8 and J is TRBJ1-4; 9 nucleotides match TRBD1. This CDR3 has 15 amino acids. Germline lookup yields CDR1 SGHTS and CDR2 YDEGEE. V was clipped by 0 bases and J by 8 bases; unmatched bases: 5. Written as DNA, the CDR3 is TGTGCCAGCAGCTTGGCCGGGACAGGGTGGGAAAAACTGTTTTTT. It yields the protein CASSLAGTGWEKLFF. Full variable domain (remainder filled in from reference TRBV5-8 and TRBJ1-4): EAGVTQSPTHLIKTRGQQATLRCSPISGHTSVYWYQQALGLGLQFLLWYDEGEERNRGNFPPRFSGRQFPNYSSELNVNALELEDSALYLCASSLAGTGWEKLFFGSGTQLSVL.

The chain uses TRBV4-1 and TRBJ2-1; tentatively, D is TRBD1 or TRBD2 (5 bases each). The CDR3 runs 15 residues. V lost 5 bases and J 10 bases, leaving 21 bases between the germline ends. The germline gives CDR1 MGHRA, CDR2 YSYEKL. The CDR3 here is CASSNPGTAAGEQFF. The CDR3 nucleotides read TGCGCCAGCAGCAACCCCGGGACCGCGGCCGGGGAGCAGTTCTTC.

CDR3 region: CASRRMNTEAFF. CDR3 DNA: TGTGCCAGCAGACGGATGAACACTGAAGCTTTCTTT. The gene calls are TRBV3-1 (or the pseudogene TRBV3-2) and TRBJ1-1, with unresolved D. CDR1 is LGHDT, CDR2 YNNKEL, per germline (reference sequence). CDR3 length: 12 amino acids. V was cut by 6 bases and J by 0 bases, with 5 bases left in between.